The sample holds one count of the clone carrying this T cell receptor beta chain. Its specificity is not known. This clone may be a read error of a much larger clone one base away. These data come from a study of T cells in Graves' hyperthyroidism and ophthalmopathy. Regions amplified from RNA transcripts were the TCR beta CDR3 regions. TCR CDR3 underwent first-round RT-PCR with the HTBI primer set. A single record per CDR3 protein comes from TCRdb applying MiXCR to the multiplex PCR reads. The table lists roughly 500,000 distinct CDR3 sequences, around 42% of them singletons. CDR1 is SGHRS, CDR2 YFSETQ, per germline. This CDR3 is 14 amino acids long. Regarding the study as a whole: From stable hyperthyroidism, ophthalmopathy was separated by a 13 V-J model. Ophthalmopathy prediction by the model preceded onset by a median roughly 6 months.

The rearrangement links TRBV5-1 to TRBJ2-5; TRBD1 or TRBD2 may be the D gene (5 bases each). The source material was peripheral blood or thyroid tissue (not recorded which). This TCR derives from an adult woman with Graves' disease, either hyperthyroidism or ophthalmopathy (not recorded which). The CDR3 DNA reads TGCGCCAGCAGCAGGGACGGGGTCCAAGAGGCCCAGTACTTC. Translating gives CASSRDGVQEAQYF.